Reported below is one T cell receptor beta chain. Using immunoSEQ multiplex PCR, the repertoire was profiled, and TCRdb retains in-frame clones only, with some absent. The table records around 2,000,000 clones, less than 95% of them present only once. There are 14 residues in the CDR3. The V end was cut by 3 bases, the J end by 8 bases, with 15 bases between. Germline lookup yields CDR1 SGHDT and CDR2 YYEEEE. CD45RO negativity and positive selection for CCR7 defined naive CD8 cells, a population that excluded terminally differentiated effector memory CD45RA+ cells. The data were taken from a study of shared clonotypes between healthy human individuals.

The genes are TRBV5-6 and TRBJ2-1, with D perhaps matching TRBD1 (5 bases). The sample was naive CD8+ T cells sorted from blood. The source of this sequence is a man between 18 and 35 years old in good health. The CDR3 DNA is TGTGCCAGCAGCTCCGAGGCCAGGGCGGATGAGCAGTTCTTC. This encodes CASSSEARADEQFF.